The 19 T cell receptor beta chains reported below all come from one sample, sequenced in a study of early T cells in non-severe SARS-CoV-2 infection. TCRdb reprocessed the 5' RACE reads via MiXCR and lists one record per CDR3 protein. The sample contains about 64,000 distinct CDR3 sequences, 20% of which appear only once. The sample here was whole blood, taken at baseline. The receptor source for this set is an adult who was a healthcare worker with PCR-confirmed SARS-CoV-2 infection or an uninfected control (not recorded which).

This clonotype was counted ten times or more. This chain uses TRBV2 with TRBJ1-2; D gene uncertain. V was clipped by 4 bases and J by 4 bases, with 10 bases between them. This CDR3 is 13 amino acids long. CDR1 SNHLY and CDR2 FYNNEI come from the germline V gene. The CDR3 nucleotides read TGTGCCAGCAGTGTACGCGACGGCTATGGCTACACCTTC. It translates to CASSVRDGYGYTF.

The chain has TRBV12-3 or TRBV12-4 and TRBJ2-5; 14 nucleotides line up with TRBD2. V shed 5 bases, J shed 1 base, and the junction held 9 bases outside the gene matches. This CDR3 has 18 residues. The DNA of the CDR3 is TGTGCCAGCAGTCCCGGACTAGCGGGGGGTCTTTCCCAAGAGACCCAGTACTTC. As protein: CASSPGLAGGLSQETQYF.

CDR3 protein: CASSLQTGSYNEQFF. CDR3 bases: TGTGCCAGCAGCCTCCAAACTGGATCCTACAATGAGCAGTTCTTC. V is TRBV11-1 and J is TRBJ2-1; D remains ambiguous. CDR3 length: 15 residues. CDR1 and CDR2 from the germline V gene are SGHAT and FQDESV (reference sequence). V was trimmed by 5 bases and J by 1 base, leaving 12 bases between them.

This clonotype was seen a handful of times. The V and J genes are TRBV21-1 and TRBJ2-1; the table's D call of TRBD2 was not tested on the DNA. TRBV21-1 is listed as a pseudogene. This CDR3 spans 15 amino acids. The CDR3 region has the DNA TGTGCCAGCAGCAAAGTCCGTGACCTCCCTGAAGGGCAGTTCTTC. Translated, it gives CASSKVRDLPEGQFF.

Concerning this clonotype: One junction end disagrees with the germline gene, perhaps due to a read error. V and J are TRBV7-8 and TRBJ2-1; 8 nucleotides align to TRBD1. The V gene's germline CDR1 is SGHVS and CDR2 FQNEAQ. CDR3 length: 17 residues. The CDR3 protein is CARSLRGGGTGHNEQFF. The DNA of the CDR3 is TGTGCCAGAAGCTTACGGGGCGGAGGGACAGGTCACAATGAGCAGTTCTTC.

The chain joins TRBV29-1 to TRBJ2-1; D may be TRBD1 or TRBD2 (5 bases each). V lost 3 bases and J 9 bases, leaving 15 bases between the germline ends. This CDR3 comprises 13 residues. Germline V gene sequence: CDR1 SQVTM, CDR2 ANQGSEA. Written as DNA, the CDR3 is TGCAGCGTTGATCACAGGAGGACTGGTGAGCAGTTCTTC. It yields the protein CSVDHRRTGEQFF.

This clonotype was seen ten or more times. The CDR3 protein is CASSPGQGRGELFF. The DNA of the CDR3 is TGTGCCAGCAGCCCGGGACAGGGAAGAGGGGAGCTGTTTTTT. This chain joins TRBV7-8 and TRBJ2-2; 9 bases are a match to TRBD1. V shed 5 bases, J shed 8 bases, and the junction held 6 bases outside the gene matches. The CDR3 has 14 amino acids. Germline values: CDR1 SGHVS, CDR2 FQNEAQ.

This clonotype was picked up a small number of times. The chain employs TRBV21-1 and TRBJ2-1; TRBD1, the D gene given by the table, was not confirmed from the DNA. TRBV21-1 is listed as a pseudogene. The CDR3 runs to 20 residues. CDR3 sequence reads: CASSKERGTGLRSSYNEQFF. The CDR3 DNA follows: TGTGCCAGCAGCAAAGAACGAGGGACAGGGCTTAGGAGCTCCTACAATGAGCAGTTCTTC.

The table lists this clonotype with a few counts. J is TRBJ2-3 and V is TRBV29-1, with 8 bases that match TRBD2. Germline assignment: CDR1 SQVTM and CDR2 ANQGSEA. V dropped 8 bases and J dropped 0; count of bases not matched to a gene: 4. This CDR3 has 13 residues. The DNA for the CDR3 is TGCAGCTTACTAGCGGCTAGCACAGATACGCAGTATTTT. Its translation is CSLLAASTDTQYF.

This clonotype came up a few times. For the CDR3, the DNA is TGCAGTGCCCAGTTCCGGGCGGGGGCATCCTACGAGCAGTACTTC. It yields the protein CSAQFRAGASYEQYF. The chain joins TRBV20-1 to TRBJ2-7; tentative D call: TRBD2 (7 bases). Trimming removed 6 bases at V and 1 base at J, with 19 bases between. Looked up from germline, CDR1 is DFQATT and CDR2 is SNEGSKA (reference sequence). This CDR3 region has 15 residues.

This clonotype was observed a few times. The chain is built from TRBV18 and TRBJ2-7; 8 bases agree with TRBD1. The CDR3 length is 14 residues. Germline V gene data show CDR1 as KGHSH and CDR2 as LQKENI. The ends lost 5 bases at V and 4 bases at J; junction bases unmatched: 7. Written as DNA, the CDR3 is TGTGCCAGCTCATCGGACAGGGTCTCTTACGAGCAGTACTTC. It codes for CASSSDRVSYEQYF.

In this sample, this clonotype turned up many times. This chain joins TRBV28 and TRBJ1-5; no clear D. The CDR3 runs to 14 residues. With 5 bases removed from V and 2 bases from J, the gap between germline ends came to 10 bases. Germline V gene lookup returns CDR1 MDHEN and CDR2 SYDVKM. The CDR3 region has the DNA TGTGCCAGCAGTCACAGCCGTCGCAATCAGCCCCAGCATTTT. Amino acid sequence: CASSHSRRNQPQHF.

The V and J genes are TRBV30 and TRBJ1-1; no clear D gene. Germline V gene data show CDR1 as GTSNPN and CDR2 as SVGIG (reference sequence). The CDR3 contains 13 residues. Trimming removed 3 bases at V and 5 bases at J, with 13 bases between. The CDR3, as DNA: TGTGCCTGGAGACAGCCACCGAAGACTGAAGCTTTCTTT. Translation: CAWRQPPKTEAFF. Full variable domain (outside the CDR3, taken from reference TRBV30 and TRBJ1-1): SQTIHQWPATLVQPVGSPLSLECTVEGTSNPNLYWYRQAAGRGLQLLFYSVGIGQISSEVPQNLSASRPQDRQFILSSKKLLLSDSGFYLCAWRQPPKTEAFFGQGTRLTVV.

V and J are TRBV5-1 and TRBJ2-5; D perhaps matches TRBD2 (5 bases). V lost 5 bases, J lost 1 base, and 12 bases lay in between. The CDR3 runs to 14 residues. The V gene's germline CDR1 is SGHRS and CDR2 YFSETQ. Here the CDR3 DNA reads TGCGCCAGCAGGTTATACGGAGGCCAAGAGACCCAGTACTTC. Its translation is CASRLYGGQETQYF. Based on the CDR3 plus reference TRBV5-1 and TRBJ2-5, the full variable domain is KAGVTQTPRYLIKTRGQQVTLSCSPISGHRSVSWYQQTPGQGLQFLFEYFSETQRNKGNFPGRFSGRQFSNSRSEMNVSTLELGDSALYLCASRLYGGQETQYFGPGTRLLVL.

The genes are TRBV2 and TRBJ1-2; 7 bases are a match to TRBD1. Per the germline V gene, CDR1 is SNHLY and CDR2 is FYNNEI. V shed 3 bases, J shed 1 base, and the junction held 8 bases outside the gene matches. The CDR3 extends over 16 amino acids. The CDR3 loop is CASSDDRDRVNYGYTF. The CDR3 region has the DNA TGTGCCAGCAGTGACGATCGCGACAGGGTTAACTATGGCTACACCTTC.

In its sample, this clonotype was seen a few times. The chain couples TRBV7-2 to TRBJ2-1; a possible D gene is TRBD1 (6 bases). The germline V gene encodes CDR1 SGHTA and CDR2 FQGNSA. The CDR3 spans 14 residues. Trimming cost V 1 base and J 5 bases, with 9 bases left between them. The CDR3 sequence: CASSLVRGHNEQFF. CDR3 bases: TGTGCCAGCAGCTTAGTCAGGGGTCACAATGAGCAGTTCTTC. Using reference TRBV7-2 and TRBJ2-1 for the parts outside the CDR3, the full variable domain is GAGVSQSPSNKVTEKGKDVELRCDPISGHTALYWYRQSLGQGLEFLIYFQGNSAPDKSGLPSDRFSAERTGGSVSTLTIQRTQQEDSAVYLCASSLVRGHNEQFFGPGTRLTVL.

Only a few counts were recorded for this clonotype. The CDR3 loop reads CSARPRQGPYEQYF. CDR3 in DNA: TGCAGTGCTAGGCCCCGACAGGGCCCCTACGAGCAGTACTTC. V usage is TRBV20-1 and J usage is TRBJ2-7, with TRBD1 matching over 7 bases. This CDR3 has 14 amino acids. The V and J ends lost 3 bases and 2 bases, in that order; junction bases with no gene match: 7. Germline V lookup: CDR1 DFQATT, CDR2 SNEGSKA (reference sequence).

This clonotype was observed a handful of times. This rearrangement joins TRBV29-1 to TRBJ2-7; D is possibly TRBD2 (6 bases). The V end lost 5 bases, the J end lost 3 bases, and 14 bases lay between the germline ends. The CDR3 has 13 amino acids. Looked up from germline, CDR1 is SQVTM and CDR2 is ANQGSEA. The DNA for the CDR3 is TGCAGCGTTATTTTGCTGGGACTCTACGAGCAGTACTTC. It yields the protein CSVILLGLYEQYF.

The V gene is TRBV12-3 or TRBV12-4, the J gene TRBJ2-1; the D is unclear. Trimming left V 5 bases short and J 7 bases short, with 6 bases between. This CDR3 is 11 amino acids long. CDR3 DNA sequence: TGTGCCAGCAGTCAGGTTAATGAGCAGTTCTTC. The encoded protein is CASSQVNEQFF.